The entry that follows covers one T cell receptor beta chain sequence. The data were obtained in a study of T cell changes during pregnancy in multiple sclerosis. Measured with immunoSEQ multiplex PCR; TCRdb has only the in-frame clones, and not every one. The data show tens of thousands of clones, approximately 94% seen once. This CDR3 contains 14 residues. Between the trimmed V and J ends, which lost 5 bases and 6 bases, there was a span of 14 bases. Per germline, CDR1 MNHEY and CDR2 SMNVEV (reference sequence). The chain carries TRBV27 and TRBJ1-5; D perhaps matches TRBD1 (6 bases). The clonotype was recovered from a female donor with multiple sclerosis, enrolled in a pregnancy study. The specimen comprised peripheral blood, sampled in the third trimester of pregnancy. In DNA, the CDR3 is TGTGCCAGCAGTCCCCAGGGGTTAAGTCAGCCCCAGCATTTT. This codes for CASSPQGLSQPQHF.